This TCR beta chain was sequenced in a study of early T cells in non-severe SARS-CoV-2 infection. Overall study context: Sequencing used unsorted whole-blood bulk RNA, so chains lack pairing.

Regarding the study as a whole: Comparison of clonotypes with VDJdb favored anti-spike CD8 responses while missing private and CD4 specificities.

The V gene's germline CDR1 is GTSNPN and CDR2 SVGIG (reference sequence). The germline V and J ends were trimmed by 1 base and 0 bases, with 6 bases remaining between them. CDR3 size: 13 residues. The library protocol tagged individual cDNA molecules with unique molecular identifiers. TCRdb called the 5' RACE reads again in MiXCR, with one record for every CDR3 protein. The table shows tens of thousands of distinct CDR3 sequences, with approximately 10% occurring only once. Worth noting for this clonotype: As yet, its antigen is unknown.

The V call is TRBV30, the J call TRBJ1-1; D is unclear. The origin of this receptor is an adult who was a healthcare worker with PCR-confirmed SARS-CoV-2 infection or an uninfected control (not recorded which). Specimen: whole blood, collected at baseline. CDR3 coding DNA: TGTGCCTGGAGTGCCTCCATGAACACTGAAGCTTTCTTT. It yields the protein CAWSASMNTEAFF.